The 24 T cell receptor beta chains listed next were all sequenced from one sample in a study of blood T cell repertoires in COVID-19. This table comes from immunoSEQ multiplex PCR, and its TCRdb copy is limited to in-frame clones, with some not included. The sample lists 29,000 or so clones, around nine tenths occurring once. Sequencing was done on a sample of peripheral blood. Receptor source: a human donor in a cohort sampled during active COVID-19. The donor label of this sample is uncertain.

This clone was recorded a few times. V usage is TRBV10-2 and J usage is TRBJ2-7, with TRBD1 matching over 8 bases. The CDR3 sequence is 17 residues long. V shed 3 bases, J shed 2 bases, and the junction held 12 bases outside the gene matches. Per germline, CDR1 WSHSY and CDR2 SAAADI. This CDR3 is CASSDWFRGQGTYEQYF. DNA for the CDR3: TGCGCCAGCAGTGACTGGTTTCGAGGACAGGGAACCTACGAGCAGTACTTC.

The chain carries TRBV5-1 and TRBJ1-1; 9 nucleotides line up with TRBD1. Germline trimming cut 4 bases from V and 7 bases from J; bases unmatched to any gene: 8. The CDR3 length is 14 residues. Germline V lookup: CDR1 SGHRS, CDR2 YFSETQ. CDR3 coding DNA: TGCGCCAGCAGCGAACAGGGGGCGAAAAATGAAGCTTTCTTT. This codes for CASSEQGAKNEAFF.

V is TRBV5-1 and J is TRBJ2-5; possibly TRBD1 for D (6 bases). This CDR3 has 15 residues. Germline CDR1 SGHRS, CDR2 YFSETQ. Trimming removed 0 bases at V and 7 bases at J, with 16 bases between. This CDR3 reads CASSLGDTNQGTQYF. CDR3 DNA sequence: TGCGCCAGCAGCTTGGGGGACACCAACCAGGGGACCCAGTACTTC.

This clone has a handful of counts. CDR3 loop: CASSPGLAGEETQYF. The CDR3, as DNA: TGTGCCAGCAGCCCGGGACTAGCGGGAGAAGAGACCCAGTACTTC. The chain is built from TRBV2 and TRBJ2-5; 14 nucleotides line up with TRBD2. V lost 6 bases to trimming and J lost 3 bases; unmatched junction nucleotides: 3. This CDR3 is built from 15 residues. Germline CDR1 SNHLY, CDR2 FYNNEI.

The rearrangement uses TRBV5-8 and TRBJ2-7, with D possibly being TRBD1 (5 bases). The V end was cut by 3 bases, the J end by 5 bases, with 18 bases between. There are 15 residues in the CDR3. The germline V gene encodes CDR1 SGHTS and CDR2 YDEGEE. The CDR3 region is CASSWGRDTVNEQYF. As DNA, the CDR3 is TGTGCCAGCAGCTGGGGCCGCGACACTGTGAACGAGCAGTACTTC.

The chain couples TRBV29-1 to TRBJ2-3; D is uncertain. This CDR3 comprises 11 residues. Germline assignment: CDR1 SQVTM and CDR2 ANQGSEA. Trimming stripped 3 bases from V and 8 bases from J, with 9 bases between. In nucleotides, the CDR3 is TGCAGCGTTGATGAAGATAGTACGCAGTATTTT. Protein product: CSVDEDSTQYF.

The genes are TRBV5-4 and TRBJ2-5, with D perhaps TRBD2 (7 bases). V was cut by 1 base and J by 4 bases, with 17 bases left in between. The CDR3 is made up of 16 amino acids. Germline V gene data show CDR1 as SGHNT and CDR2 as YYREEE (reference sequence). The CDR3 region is CASSLSGGSGRETQYF. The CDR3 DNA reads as TGTGCCAGCAGCTTGTCGGGGGGCTCGGGGAGAGAGACCCAGTACTTC.

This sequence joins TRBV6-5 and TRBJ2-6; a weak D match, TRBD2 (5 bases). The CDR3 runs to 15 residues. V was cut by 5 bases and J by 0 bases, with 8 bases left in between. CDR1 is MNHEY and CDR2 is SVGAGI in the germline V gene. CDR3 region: CASSPRDSGANVLTF. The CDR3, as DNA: TGTGCCAGCAGTCCCCGGGACTCTGGGGCCAACGTCCTGACTTTC.

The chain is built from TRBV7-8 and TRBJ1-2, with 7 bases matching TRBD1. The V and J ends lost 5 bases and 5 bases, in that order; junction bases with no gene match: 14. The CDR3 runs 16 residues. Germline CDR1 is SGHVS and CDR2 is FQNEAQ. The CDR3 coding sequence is TGTGCCAGCAGCCGCATCAAAGGGGGCCGCGGATATGGCTACACCTTC. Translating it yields CASSRIKGGRGYGYTF.

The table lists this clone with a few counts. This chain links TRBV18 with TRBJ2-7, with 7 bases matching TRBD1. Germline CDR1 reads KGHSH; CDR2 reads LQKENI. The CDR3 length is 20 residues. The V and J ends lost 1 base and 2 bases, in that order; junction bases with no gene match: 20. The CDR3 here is CASSPRGLVRDSGFTYEQYF. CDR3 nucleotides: TGTGCCAGCTCACCACGTGGTTTAGTCCGGGACAGCGGTTTTACCTACGAGCAGTACTTC.

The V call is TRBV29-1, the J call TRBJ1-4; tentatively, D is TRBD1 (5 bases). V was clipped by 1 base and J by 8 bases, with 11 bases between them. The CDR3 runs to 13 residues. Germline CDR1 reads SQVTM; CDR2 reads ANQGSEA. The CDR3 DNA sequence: TGCAGCGTTGAAGGTCAGGGCGGCGAAAAACTGTTTTTT. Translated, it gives CSVEGQGGEKLFF. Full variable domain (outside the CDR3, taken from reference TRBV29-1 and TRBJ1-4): SAVISQKPSRDICQRGTSLTIQCQVDSQVTMMFWYRQQPGQSLTLIATANQGSEATYESGFVIDKFPISRPNLTFSTLTVSNMSPEDSSIYLCSVEGQGGEKLFFGSGTQLSVL.

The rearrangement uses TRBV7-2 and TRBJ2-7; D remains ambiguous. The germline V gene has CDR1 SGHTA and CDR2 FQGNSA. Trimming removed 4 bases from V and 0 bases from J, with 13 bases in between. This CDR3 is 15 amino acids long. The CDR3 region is CASSYRPRSSYEQYF. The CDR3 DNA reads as TGTGCCAGCAGCTACCGGCCTAGGAGCTCCTACGAGCAGTACTTC.

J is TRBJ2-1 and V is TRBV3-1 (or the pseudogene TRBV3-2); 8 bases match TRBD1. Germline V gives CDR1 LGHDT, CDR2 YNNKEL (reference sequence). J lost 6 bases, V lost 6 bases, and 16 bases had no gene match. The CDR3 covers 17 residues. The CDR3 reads CASSQQLGQGLGNEQFF. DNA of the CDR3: TGTGCCAGCAGTCAGCAACTCGGACAGGGCTTGGGCAATGAGCAGTTCTTC.

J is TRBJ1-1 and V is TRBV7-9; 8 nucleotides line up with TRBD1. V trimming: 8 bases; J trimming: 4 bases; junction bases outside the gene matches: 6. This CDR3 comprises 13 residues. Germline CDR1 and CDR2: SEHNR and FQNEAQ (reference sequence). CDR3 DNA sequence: TGTGCCAGCTGGGGACAGGCGGGCACTGAAGCTTTCTTT. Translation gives CASWGQAGTEAFF.

The CDR3 spells CASSIDRVQPQHF. In DNA, the CDR3 is TGTGCCAGTAGTATAGACAGGGTTCAGCCCCAGCATTTT. V and J are TRBV19 and TRBJ1-5; TRBD1 might be the D (5 bases). V lost 0 bases and J 6 bases, leaving 6 bases between the germline ends. Per the germline V gene, CDR1 is LNHDA and CDR2 is SQIVND (reference sequence). CDR3 length: 13 amino acids.

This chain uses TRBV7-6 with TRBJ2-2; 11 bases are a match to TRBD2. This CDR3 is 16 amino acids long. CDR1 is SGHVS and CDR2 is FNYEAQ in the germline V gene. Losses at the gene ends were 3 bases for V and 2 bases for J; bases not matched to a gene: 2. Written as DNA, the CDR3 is TGTGCCAGCAGCTTGACTAGCGGGATAAACACCGGGGAGCTGTTTTTT. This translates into CASSLTSGINTGELFF.

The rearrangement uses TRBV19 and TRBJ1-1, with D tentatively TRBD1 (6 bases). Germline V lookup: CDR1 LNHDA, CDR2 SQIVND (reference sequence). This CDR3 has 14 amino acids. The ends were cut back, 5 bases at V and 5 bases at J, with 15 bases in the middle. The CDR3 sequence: CASSSSGVRTEAFF. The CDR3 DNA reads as TGTGCCAGTAGTTCTTCAGGGGTGAGAACTGAAGCTTTCTTT.

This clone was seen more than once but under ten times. The CDR3 DNA is TGTGCCAGCAGTCCCATGAGCGGCCTGTACCAAGAGACCCAGTACTTC. It yields the protein CASSPMSGLYQETQYF. The chain uses TRBV27 and TRBJ2-5, with D possibly TRBD2 on 5 matching bases. The germline CDR1 and CDR2 sequences are MNHEY and SMNVEV (reference sequence). The CDR3 contains 16 residues. V dropped 5 bases and J dropped 0 bases, with 16 bases sitting between them.

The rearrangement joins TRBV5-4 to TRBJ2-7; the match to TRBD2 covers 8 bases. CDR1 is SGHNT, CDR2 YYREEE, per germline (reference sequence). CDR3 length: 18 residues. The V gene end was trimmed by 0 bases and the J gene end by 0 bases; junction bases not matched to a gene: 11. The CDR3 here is CASSLATRTGGSSYEQYF. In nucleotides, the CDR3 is TGTGCCAGCAGCTTGGCCACTCGGACGGGGGGGAGCTCCTACGAGCAGTACTTC.

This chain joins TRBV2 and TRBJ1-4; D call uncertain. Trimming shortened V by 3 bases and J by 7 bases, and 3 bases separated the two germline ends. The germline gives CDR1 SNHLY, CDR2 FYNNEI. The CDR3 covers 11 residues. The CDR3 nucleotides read TGTGCCAGCAGTGAGAGTGAAAAACTGTTTTTT. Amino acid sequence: CASSESEKLFF. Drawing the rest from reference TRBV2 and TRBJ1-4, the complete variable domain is EPEVTQTPSHQVTQMGQEVILRCVPISNHLYFYWYRQILGQKVEFLVSFYNNEISEKSEIFDDQFSVERPDGSNFTLKIRSTKLEDSAMYFCASSESEKLFFGSGTQLSVL.

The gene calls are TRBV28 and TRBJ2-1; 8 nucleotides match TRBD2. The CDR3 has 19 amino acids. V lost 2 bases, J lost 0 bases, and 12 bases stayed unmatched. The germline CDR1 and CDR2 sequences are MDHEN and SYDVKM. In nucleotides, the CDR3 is TGTGCCAGCAGTTTACTGGACGGGAGGGGGTCAAGCTCCTACAATGAGCAGTTCTTC. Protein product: CASSLLDGRGSSSYNEQFF.

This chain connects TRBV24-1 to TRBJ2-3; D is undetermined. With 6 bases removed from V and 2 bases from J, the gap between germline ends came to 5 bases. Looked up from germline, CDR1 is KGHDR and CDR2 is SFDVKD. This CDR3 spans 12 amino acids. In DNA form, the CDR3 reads TGTGCCACCAGTCCTACCACAGATACGCAGTATTTT. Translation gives CATSPTTDTQYF.

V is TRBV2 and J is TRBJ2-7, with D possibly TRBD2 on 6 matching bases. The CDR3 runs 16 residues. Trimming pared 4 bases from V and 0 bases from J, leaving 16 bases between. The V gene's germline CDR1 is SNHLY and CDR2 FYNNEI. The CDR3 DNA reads TGTGCCAGCAGTGGGAGTACTAGCCTAAACTCCTACGAGCAGTACTTC. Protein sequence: CASSGSTSLNSYEQYF.

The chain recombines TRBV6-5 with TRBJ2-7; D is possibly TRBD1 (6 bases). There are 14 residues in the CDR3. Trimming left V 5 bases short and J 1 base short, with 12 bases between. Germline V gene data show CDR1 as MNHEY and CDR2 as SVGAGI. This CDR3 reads CASSRQDGSYEQYF. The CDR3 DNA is TGTGCCAGCAGTCGACAGGACGGATCCTACGAGCAGTACTTC.